This T cell receptor beta chain was documented in a study of blood T cell repertoires in COVID-19. The wider study: COVID-19 samples from acute and convalescent phases originated in the United States, Italy and Spain.

Method: immunoSEQ multiplex PCR; TCRdb's copy keeps in-frame clones and lacks some. Among around 310,000 clones, roughly 90% were seen once, and the ten largest hold about 1%. Looked up from germline, CDR1 is SGHRS and CDR2 is YFSETQ. The length of the CDR3 is 14 residues. V was clipped by 5 bases and J by 0 bases, with 9 bases between them. The material sequenced was peripheral blood. This TCR came from a woman in her 40s with COVID-19, enrolled during active disease. V usage is TRBV5-1 and J usage is TRBJ1-3, with D uncertain. The CDR3 region has the DNA TGCGCCAGCAGGAGGTCCAGCTCTGGAAACACCATATATTTT. Residues: CASRRSSSGNTIYF.